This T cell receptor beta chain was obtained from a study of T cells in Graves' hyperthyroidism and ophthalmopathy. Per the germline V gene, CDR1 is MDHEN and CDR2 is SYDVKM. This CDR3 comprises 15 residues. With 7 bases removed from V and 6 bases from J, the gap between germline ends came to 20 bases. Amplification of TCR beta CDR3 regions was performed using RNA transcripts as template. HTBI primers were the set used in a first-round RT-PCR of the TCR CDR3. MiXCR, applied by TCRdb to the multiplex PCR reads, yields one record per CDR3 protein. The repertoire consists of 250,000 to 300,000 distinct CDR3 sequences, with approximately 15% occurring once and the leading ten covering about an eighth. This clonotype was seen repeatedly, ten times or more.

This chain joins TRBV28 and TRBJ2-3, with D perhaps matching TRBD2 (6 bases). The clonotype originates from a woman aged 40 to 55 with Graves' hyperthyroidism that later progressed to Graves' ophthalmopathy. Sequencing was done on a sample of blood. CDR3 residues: CASIGQGSSADTQYF. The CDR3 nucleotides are TGTGCCAGCATTGGTCAGGGTTCTAGCGCGGATACGCAGTATTTT.